A single sample is the source of the 15 T cell receptor beta chains below, sequenced in a study of T-cell reconstitution after alpha-beta-depleted transplantation in children (TCRdb year 2016). To prepare the library, PCR was applied. The reads were generated on an Illumina HiSeq 2500. To normalize quantification of the TCRbeta repertoire, the TCR libraries were built with molecular barcoding that relied on unique molecular identifiers. The raw public data were reprocessed by TCRdb itself: fastp quality trimming at Q25, MiXCR clonotype calling, in-frame beta chains only. Entries that share a CDR3 protein sequence are merged under the most common genes and DNA. Counted in this sample were more than 200,000 distinct CDR3 sequences; 9.7% of them appeared once. Of the sample, 5% to 5.5% is held by the ten largest clones. The sample was PBMCs from the stem cell graft donor, taken from the stem cell graft. Source of these receptors: a human donor who donated a stem cell graft to a child with SCID.

Concerning this clonotype: A read error may be the cause here, since a much bigger clone is one base away. J is TRBJ2-1 and V is TRBV24-1; tentative D call: TRBD1 (7 bases). CDR1 is KGHDR, CDR2 SFDVKD, per germline. This CDR3 region has 18 residues. This CDR3 is CATGDPNGQEGDGNEQFF. DNA of the CDR3: TGTGCCACCGGTGACCCTAACGGACAGGAGGGCGACGGGAATGAGCAGTTCTTC.

The chain recombines TRBV11-2 with TRBJ2-7; weak D call: TRBD2 (5 bases). This CDR3 region has 14 residues. From germline, CDR1 is SGHAT and CDR2 FQNNGV. The V and J ends lost 1 base and 0 bases respectively, with 7 bases between them. The CDR3 coding sequence is TGTGCCAGCAGCTTAGTTAGCGACTCCTACGAGCAGTACTTC. This gives the protein CASSLVSDSYEQYF.

This sequence joins TRBV5-4 and TRBJ1-2; the D is unclear. The CDR3 runs to 12 residues. Germline values: CDR1 SGHNT, CDR2 YYREEE (reference sequence). Trimming removed 1 base from V and 6 bases from J, with 7 bases in between. In nucleotides, the CDR3 is TGTGCCAGCAGCTTGCGGGTGAATGGCTACACCTTC. As protein: CASSLRVNGYTF.

In its sample, this clonotype was seen a few times. The chain recombines TRBV2 with TRBJ2-7; possible D gene TRBD1, 5 bases. V lost 8 bases to trimming and J lost 5 bases, with 10 bases between them. The CDR3 runs 11 residues. In germline, CDR1 is SNHLY, CDR2 FYNNEI. CDR3 nucleotides: TGTGCCAGCTCAAAGGGGAACGAGCAGTACTTC. Translation gives CASSKGNEQYF.

This clonotype came up many times. The chain employs TRBV5-1 and TRBJ2-3, with D perhaps TRBD2 (6 bases). This CDR3 contains 12 residues. Trimming took 5 bases from V and 4 from J, leaving 8 bases between them. The germline V gene has CDR1 SGHRS and CDR2 YFSETQ. CDR3 sequence reads: CASSSSADTQYF. The DNA of the CDR3 is TGCGCCAGCAGTTCTAGCGCAGATACGCAGTATTTT.

This clonotype showed up just once. The rearrangement uses TRBV7-9 and TRBJ2-3; tentative D call: TRBD2 (7 bases). The CDR3 length is 16 residues. Trimming left V 4 bases short and J 1 base short, with 15 bases between. CDR1 SEHNR and CDR2 FQNEAQ come from the germline V gene (reference sequence). The CDR3 sequence: CASSSGGLLGTDTQYF. In nucleotides, the CDR3 is TGTGCCAGCAGCTCCGGGGGGCTCCTCGGCACAGATACGCAGTATTTT. Drawing the rest from reference TRBV7-9 and TRBJ2-3, the complete variable domain is DTGVSQNPRHKITKRGQNVTFRCDPISEHNRLYWYRQTLGQGPEFLTYFQNEAQLEKSRLLSDRFSAERPKGSFSTLEIQRTEQGDSAMYLCASSSGGLLGTDTQYFGPGTRLTVL.

The chain is built from TRBV5-1 and TRBJ2-1; 9 nucleotides line up with TRBD1. In germline, CDR1 is SGHRS, CDR2 YFSETQ. The V segment lost 0 bases and the J segment 8 bases; nucleotides outside the gene matches: 9. This CDR3 is built from 16 residues. The CDR3 reads CASSLALGQGFHEQFF. Here the CDR3 DNA reads TGCGCCAGCAGCTTGGCGTTGGGACAGGGATTCCATGAGCAGTTCTTC.

There are many counts of this clonotype. V and J are TRBV6-1 and TRBJ2-1, with D perhaps TRBD1 (5 bases). Trimming took off 6 bases at V and 0 bases at J, with 18 bases between the two ends. Germline loops: CDR1 MNHNS, CDR2 SASEGT. The CDR3 runs 17 residues. Here the CDR3 DNA reads TGTGCCAGCAGCCCCGGAGTAGGGGCTAGCTCCTACAATGAGCAGTTCTTC. Residues: CASSPGVGASSYNEQFF.

This clonotype was counted only a few times. The V call is TRBV2, the J call TRBJ2-2; maybe TRBD1 (6 bases). From germline, CDR1 is SNHLY and CDR2 FYNNEI. Trimming pared 5 bases from V and 1 base from J, leaving 11 bases between. The CDR3 is 15 residues long. For the CDR3, the DNA is TGTGCCAGCAGTAGGACAGCCTGGAACACCGGGGAGCTGTTTTTT. This encodes CASSRTAWNTGELFF.

This clonotype was seen ten or more times. V and J are TRBV12-3 or TRBV12-4 and TRBJ1-3; D is uncertain. Deletions cut 6 bases from V and 0 bases from J, with 12 bases between. The CDR3 consists of 15 residues. In DNA form, the CDR3 reads TGTGCCAGCAGCCCAATTTTCACCTCTGGAAACACCATATATTTT. Translating it yields CASSPIFTSGNTIYF.

CDR3 sequence: CASSAGWGASEKLFF. DNA of the CDR3: TGCGCCAGCAGCGCCGGCTGGGGCGCGAGTGAAAAACTGTTTTTT. This chain joins TRBV5-1 and TRBJ1-4, with D perhaps matching TRBD1 (5 bases). The CDR3 has 15 residues. CDR1 is SGHRS, CDR2 YFSETQ, per germline. With 4 bases removed from V and 7 bases from J, the gap between germline ends came to 17 bases. The full variable domain, completed using reference TRBV5-1 and TRBJ1-4, is KAGVTQTPRYLIKTRGQQVTLSCSPISGHRSVSWYQQTPGQGLQFLFEYFSETQRNKGNFPGRFSGRQFSNSRSEMNVSTLELGDSALYLCASSAGWGASEKLFFGSGTQLSVL.

At least ten counts were recorded for this clonotype. The chain joins TRBV7-6 to TRBJ2-3; no firm D call. CDR1 is SGHVS, CDR2 FNYEAQ, per germline. This CDR3 comprises 16 residues. The V end was cut by 3 bases, the J end by 0 bases, with 13 bases between. CDR3 amino acids: CASSLADTSSTDTQYF. The CDR3 nucleotides read TGTGCCAGCAGCTTGGCGGATACGTCTAGCACAGATACGCAGTATTTT.

In its sample, this clonotype was seen a few times. The chain uses TRBV18 and TRBJ1-1, with 9 bases matching TRBD1. The CDR3 spans 15 residues. With 4 bases clipped from V and 7 bases from J, the junction kept 10 bases outside the gene matches. Germline V gene sequence: CDR1 KGHSH, CDR2 LQKENI. CDR3 nucleotide sequence: TGTGCCAGCTCACAAACTCCAGGACAGGGGATTGAAGCTTTCTTT. This encodes CASSQTPGQGIEAFF.

There are many counts of this clonotype. The gene calls are TRBV28 and TRBJ2-4; tentatively, D is TRBD1 (5 bases). V was trimmed by 6 bases and J by 9 bases, leaving 15 bases between them. This CDR3 has 13 residues. The germline V gene encodes CDR1 MDHEN and CDR2 SYDVKM. CDR3 bases: TGTGCCAGCAGGGGTCAGGGTATTGGCATTCAGTACTTC. Amino acids: CASRGQGIGIQYF.

The chain links TRBV9 to TRBJ1-1, with D possibly TRBD1 on 6 matching bases. The CDR3 length is 15 residues. Germline CDR1 and CDR2: SGDLS and YYNGEE. V lost 3 bases and J 1 base, leaving 13 bases between the germline ends. CDR3 DNA sequence: TGTGCCAGCAGCGAGTGGACAGCCCAGAACACTGAAGCTTTCTTT. Its protein is CASSEWTAQNTEAFF.